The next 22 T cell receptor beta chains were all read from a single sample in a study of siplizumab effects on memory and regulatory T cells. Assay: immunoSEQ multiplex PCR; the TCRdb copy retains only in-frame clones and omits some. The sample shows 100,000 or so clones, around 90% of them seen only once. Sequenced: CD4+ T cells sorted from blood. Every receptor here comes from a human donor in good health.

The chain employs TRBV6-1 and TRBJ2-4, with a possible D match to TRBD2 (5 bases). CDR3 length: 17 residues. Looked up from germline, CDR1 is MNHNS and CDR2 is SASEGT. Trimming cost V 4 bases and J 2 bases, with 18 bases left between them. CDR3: CASSGQEGKNTKNIQYF. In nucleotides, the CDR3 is TGTGCCAGCAGTGGCCAAGAGGGCAAAAATACCAAAAACATTCAGTACTTC.

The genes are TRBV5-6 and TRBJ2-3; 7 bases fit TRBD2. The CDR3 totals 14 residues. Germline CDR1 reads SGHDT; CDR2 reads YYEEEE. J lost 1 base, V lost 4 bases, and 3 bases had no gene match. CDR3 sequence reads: CASSRGRGTDTQYF. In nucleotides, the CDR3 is TGTGCCAGCAGCCGGGGGAGGGGCACAGATACGCAGTATTTT.

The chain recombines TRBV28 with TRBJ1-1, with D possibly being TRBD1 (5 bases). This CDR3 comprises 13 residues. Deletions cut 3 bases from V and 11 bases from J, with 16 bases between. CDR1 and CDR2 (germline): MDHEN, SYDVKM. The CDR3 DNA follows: TGTGCCAGCAGTTTTGGGGGTCCCGGCCAGGCTTTCTTT. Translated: CASSFGGPGQAFF.

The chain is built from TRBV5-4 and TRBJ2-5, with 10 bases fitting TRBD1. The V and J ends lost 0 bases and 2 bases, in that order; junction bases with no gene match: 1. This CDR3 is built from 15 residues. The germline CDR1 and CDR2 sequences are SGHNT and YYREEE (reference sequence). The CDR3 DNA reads TGTGCCAGCAGCTTGGGGGGACAGGGGCAAGAGACCCAGTACTTC. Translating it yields CASSLGGQGQETQYF.

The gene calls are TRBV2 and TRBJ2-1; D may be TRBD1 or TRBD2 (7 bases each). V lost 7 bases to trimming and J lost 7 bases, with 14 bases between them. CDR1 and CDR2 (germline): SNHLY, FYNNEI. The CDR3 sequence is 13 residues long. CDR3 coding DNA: TGTGCCAGCAACAGACAGGGAGGGAATGAGCAGTTCTTC. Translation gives CASNRQGGNEQFF.

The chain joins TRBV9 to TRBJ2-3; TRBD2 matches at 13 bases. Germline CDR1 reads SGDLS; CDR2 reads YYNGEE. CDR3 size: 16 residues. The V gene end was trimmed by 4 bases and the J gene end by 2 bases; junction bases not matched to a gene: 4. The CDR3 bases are TGTGCCAGCAGCTCGGGACTAGCGGGGAACACAGATACGCAGTATTTT. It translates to CASSSGLAGNTDTQYF.

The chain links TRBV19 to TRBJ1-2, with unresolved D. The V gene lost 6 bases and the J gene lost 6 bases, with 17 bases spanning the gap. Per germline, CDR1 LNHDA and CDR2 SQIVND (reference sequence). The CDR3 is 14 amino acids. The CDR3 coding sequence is TGTGCCAGTAGCCCTCCTTCTTCCTGGAATGGCTACACCTTC. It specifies CASSPPSSWNGYTF.

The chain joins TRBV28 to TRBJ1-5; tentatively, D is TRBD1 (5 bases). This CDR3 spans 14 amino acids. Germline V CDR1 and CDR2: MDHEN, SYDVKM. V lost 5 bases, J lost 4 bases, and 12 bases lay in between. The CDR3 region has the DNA TGTGCCAGCAGTCTCTCGACAGTGAATCAGCCCCAGCATTTT. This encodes CASSLSTVNQPQHF.

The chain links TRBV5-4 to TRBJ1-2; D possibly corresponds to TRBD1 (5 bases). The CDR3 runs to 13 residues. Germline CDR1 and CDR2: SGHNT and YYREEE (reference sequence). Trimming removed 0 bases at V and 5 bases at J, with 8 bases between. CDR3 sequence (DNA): TGTGCCAGCAGCTTGGGGGGGAGTTATGGCTACACCTTC. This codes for CASSLGGSYGYTF.

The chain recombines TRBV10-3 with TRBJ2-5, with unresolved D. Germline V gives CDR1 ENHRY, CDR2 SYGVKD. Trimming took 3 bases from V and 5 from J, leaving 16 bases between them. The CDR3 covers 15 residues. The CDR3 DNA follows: TGTGCCATCAGTGAAGGTTTGATCCTCAGGGAGACCCAGTACTTC. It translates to CAISEGLILRETQYF.

The CDR3 DNA follows: TGTGCCAGCAGCGCACACATGGACGGCGAGCAGTACTTC. Its translation: CASSAHMDGEQYF. The rearrangement uses TRBV14 and TRBJ2-7; D ambiguous. The CDR3 consists of 13 residues. Deletions cut 5 bases from V and 6 bases from J, with 14 bases between. CDR1 and CDR2 (germline): SGHDN, FVKESK.

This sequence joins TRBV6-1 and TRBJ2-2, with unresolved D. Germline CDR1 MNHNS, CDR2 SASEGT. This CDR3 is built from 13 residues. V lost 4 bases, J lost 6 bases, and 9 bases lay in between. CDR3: CASSVSSPGELFF. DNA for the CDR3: TGTGCCAGCAGTGTGAGCTCGCCCGGGGAGCTGTTTTTT.

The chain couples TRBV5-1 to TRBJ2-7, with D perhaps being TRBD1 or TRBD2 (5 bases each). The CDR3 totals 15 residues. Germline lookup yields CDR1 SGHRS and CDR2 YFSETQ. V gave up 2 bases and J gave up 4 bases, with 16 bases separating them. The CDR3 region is CASSFIPGTAYEQYF. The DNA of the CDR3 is TGCGCCAGCAGCTTTATCCCCGGGACCGCGTACGAGCAGTACTTC.

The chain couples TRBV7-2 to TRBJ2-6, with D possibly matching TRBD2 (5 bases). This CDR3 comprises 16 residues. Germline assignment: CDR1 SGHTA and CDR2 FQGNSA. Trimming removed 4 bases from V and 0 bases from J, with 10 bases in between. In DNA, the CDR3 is TGTGCCAGCAGCTCGAGGGTGGTCTCTGGGGCCAACGTCCTGACTTTC. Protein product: CASSSRVVSGANVLTF.

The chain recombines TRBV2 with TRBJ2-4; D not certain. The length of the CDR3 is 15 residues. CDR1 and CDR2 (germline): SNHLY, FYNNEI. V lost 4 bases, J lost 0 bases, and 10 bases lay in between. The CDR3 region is CASSVHSVAKNIQYF. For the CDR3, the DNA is TGTGCCAGCAGTGTTCACTCGGTAGCCAAAAACATTCAGTACTTC.

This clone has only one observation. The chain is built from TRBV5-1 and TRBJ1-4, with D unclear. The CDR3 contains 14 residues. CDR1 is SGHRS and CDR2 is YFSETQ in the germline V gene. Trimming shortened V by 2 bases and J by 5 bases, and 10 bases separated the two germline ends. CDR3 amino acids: CASSFGGENEKLFF. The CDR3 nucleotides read TGCGCCAGCAGCTTTGGCGGAGAAAATGAAAAACTGTTTTTT.

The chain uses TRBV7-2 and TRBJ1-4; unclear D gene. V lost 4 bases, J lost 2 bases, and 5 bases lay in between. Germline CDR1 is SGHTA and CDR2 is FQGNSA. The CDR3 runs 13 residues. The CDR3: CASSYTTNEKLFF. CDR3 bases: TGTGCCAGCAGCTATACCACTAATGAAAAACTGTTTTTT.

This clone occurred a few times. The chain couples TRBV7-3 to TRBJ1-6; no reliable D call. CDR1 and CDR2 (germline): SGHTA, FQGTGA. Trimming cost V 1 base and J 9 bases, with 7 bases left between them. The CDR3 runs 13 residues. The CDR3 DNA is TGTGCCAGCAGCTTAAATCAGGCTTCACCCCTCCACTTT. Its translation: CASSLNQASPLHF.

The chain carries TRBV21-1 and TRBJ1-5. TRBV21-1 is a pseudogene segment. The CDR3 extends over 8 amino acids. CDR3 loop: CASSPQHF. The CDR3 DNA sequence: TGTGCCAGCAGCCCCCAGCATTTT.

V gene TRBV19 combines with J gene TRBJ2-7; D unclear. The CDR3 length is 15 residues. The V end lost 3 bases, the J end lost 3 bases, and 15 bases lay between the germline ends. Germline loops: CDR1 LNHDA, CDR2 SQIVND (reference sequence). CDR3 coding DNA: TGTGCCAGTAGTATTCCCAGGTCCTCCGGCTACGAGCAGTACTTC. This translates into CASSIPRSSGYEQYF.

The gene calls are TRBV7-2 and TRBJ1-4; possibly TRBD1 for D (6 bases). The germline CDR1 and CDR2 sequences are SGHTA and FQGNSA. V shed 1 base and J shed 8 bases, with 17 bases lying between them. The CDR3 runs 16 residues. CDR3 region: CASSLVLRGRGEKLFF. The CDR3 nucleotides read TGTGCCAGCAGCTTAGTGCTCAGGGGACGGGGCGAAAAACTGTTTTTT.

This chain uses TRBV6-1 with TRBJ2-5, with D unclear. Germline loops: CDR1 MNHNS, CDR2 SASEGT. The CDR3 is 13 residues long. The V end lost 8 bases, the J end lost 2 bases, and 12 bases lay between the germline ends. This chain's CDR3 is CASSWKGQETQYF. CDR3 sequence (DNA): TGTGCCAGCTCTTGGAAAGGACAAGAGACCCAGTACTTC.